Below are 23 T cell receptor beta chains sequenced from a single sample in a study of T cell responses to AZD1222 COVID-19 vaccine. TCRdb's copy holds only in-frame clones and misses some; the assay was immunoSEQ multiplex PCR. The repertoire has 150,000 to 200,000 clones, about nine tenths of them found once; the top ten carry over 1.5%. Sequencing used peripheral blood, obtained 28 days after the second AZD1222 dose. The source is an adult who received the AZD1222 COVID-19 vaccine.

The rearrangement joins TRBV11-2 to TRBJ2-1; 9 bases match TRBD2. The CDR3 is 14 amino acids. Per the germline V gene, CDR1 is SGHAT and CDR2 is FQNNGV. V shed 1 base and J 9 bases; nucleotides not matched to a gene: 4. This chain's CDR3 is CASSLVAGGGEQFF. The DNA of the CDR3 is TGTGCCAGCAGCTTAGTGGCGGGAGGGGGTGAGCAGTTCTTC.

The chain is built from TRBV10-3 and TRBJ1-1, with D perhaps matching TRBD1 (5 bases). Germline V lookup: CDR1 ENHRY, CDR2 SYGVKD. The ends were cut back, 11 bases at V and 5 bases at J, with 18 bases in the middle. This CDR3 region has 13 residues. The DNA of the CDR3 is TGTGCCTCCTCGATCGGGGGAAAAACTGAAGCTTTCTTT. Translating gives CASSIGGKTEAFF.

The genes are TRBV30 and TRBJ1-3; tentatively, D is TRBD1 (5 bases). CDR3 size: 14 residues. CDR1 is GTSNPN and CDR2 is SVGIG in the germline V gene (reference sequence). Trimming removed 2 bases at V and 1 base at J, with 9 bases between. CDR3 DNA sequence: TGTGCCTGGAGTTTACAGGAGTCTGGAAACACCATATATTTT. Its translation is CAWSLQESGNTIYF. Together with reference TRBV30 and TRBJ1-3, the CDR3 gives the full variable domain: SQTIHQWPATLVQPVGSPLSLECTVEGTSNPNLYWYRQAAGRGLQLLFYSVGIGQISSEVPQNLSASRPQDRQFILSSKKLLLSDSGFYLCAWSLQESGNTIYFGEGSWLTVV.

The CDR3 here is CSVAQAEGTEAFF. CDR3 DNA sequence: TGCAGCGTCGCGCAGGCAGAAGGAACTGAAGCTTTCTTT. The V gene is TRBV29-1, the J gene TRBJ1-1; D is unclear. The CDR3 contains 13 residues. V gave up 6 bases and J gave up 5 bases, with 16 bases separating them. CDR1 and CDR2 (germline): SQVTM, ANQGSEA.

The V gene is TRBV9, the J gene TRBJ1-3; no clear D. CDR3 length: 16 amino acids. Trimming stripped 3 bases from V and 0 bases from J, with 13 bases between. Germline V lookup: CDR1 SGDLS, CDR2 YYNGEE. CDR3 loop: CASSAQPLYSGNTIYF. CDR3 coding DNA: TGTGCCAGCAGCGCCCAACCACTATACTCTGGAAACACCATATATTTT.

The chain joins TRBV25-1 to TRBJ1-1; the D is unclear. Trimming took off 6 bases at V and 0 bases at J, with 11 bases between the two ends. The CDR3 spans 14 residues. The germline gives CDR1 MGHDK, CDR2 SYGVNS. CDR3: CASSAVGLNTEAFF. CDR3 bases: TGTGCCAGCAGCGCGGTAGGACTGAACACTGAAGCTTTCTTT.

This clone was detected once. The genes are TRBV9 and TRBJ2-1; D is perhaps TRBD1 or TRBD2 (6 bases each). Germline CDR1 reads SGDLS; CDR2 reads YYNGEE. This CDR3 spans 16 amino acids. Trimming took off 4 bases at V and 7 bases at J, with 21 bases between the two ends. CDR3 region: CASSPQLGGRQNEQFF. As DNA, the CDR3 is TGTGCCAGCAGCCCCCAGTTGGGGGGCAGGCAGAATGAGCAGTTCTTC.

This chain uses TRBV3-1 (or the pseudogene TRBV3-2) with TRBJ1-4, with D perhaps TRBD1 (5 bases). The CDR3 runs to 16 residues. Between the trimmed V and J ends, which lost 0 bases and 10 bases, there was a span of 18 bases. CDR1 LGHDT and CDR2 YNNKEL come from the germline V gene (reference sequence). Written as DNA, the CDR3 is TGTGCCAGCAGCCAAGAACCCGCGAATTTAAGGGGAAAACTGTTTTTT. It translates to CASSQEPANLRGKLFF.

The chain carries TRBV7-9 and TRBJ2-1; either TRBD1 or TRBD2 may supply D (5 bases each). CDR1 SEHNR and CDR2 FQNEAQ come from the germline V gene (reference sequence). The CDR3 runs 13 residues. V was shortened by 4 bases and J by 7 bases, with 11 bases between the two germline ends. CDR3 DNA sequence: TGTGCCAGCAGCTCCTATTGGGGGAATGAGCAGTTCTTC. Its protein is CASSSYWGNEQFF.

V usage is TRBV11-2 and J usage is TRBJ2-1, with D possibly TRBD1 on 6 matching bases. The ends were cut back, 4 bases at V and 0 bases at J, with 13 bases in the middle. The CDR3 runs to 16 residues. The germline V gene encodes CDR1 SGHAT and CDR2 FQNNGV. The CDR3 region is CASSSDRRSSYNEQFF. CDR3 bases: TGTGCCAGCAGCTCGGACAGAAGGAGCTCCTACAATGAGCAGTTCTTC.

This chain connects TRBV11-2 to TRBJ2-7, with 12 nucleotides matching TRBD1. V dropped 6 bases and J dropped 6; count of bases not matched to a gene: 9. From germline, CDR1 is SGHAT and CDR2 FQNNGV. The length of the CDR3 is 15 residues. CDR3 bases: TGTGCCAGCAGTTCGACGGGACAGGGGGCTGCCGAGCAGTACTTC. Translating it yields CASSSTGQGAAEQYF.

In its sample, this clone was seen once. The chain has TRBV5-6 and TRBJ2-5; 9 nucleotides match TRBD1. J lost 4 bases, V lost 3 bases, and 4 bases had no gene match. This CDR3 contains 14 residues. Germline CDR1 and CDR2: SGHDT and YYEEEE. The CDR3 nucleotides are TGTGCCAGCAGCTCAACAGGGGGCCGAGAGACCCAGTACTTC. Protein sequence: CASSSTGGRETQYF.

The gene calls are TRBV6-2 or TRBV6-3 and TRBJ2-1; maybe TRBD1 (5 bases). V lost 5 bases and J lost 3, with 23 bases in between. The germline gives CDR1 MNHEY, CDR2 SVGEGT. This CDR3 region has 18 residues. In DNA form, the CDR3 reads TGTGCCAGCAGTGGGCAGGGTCTCACCGAAGGTCTCTACAATGAGCAGTTCTTC. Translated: CASSGQGLTEGLYNEQFF.

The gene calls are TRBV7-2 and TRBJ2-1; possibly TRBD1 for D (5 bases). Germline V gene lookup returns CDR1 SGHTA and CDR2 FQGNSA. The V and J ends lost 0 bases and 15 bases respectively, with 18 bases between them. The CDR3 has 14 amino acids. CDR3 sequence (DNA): TGTGCCAGCAGCTTAGCGACTTCACAGGTGGCATGGTTCTTC. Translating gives CASSLATSQVAWFF.

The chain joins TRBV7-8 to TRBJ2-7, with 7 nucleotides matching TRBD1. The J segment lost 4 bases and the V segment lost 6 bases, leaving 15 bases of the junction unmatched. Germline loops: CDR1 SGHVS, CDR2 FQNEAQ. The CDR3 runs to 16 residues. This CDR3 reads CASRFTGTAPPYEQYF. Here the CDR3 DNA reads TGTGCCAGCAGATTTACCGGGACAGCACCTCCTTACGAGCAGTACTTC.

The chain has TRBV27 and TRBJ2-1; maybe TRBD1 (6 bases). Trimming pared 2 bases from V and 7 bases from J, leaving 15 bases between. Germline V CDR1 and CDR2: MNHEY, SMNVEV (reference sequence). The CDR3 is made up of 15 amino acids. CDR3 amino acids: CASSLQGQASNEQFF. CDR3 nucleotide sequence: TGTGCCAGCAGTTTACAGGGGCAGGCTTCGAATGAGCAGTTCTTC.

CDR3 DNA: TGTGCCAGCAGTAGGCCGGGACTAGCGAATGAGCAGTTCTTC. Its translation: CASSRPGLANEQFF. The chain couples TRBV25-1 to TRBJ2-1, with 10 positions matching TRBD2. V dropped 5 bases and J dropped 7; count of bases not matched to a gene: 5. Germline CDR1 is MGHDK and CDR2 is SYGVNS. This CDR3 has 14 amino acids.

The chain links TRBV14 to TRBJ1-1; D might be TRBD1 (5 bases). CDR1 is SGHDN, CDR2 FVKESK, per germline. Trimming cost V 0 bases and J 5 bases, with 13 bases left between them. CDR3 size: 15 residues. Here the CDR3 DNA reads TGTGCCAGCAGCCAAGATCGGGGGGGTAGGACTGAAGCTTTCTTT. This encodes CASSQDRGGRTEAFF.

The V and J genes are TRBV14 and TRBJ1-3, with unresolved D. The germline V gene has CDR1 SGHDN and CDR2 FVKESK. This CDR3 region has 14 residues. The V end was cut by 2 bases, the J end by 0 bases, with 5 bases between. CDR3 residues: CASSQQISGNTIYF. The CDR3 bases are TGTGCCAGCAGCCAACAGATCTCTGGAAACACCATATATTTT.

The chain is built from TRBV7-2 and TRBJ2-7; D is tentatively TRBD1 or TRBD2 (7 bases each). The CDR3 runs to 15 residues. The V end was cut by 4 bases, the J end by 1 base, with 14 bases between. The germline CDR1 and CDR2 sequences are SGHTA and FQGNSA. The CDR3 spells CASSSQGGASYEQYF. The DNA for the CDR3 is TGTGCCAGCAGCTCCCAGGGGGGGGCATCCTACGAGCAGTACTTC.

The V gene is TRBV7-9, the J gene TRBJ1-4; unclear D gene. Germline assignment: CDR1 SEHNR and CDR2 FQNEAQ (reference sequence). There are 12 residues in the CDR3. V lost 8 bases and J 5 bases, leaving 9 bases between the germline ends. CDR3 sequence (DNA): TGTGCCAGCCAGACCTTGAATGAAAAACTGTTTTTT. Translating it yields CASQTLNEKLFF.

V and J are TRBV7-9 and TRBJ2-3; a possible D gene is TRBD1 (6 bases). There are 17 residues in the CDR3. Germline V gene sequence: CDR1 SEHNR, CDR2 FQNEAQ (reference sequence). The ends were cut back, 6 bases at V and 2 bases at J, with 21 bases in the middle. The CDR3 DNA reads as TGTGCCAGCAGGCATTTACCCGGGACACATTTCACAGATACGCAGTATTTT. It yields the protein CASRHLPGTHFTDTQYF.

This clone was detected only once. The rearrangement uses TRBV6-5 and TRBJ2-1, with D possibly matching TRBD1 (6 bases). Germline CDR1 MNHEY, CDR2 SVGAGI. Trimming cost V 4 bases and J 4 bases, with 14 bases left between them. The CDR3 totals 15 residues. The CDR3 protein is CASSSPGAGYNEQFF. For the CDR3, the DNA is TGTGCCAGCAGTTCTCCAGGGGCCGGGTACAATGAGCAGTTCTTC.